This TCR beta chain derives from a study of T cell responses to AZD1222 COVID-19 vaccine (TCRdb year 2021). At the level of the whole study: A total of about 240 trial participants underwent TCR sequencing, of whom some 210 received two doses of AZD1222 and about 26 received two doses of the MenACWY control vaccine. Trial participants were enrolled by age into subgroups of 18-55, 56-69 and 70-plus years, and around 140, 26 and 57 TCR-sequenced participants, respectively, were included in these subgroups. General study outcomes and caveats: No day 14 peak-response samples were available, so repertoires were characterized only after the peak T cell response. Reportedly, almost half of the unique spike-specific TCRs recognized epitopes lying outside the regions that are mutated in the B.1.351 and B.1.1.7 variants. Spike-specific TCR breadth and depth rose significantly after two AZD1222 doses compared with day 0 and with MenACWY recipients. Vaccine-associated CD4 TCRs spanned the whole spike protein, with dominant responses in regions 160-218 and 743-854. Participants were mostly white British and included more females than males, and it was suggested by the authors that clonal diversity may have been underestimated. The 56-69-year group was small, and its depth increase did not reach significance, likely because of low power. Only five or six AZD1222 recipients were SARS-CoV-2 seropositive at baseline, limiting conclusions about previously exposed vaccinees.

V drops 4 bases and J drops 6 bases, leaving 15 bases in between. Spanning cysteine to phenylalanine, the CDR3 consists of 14 amino acids. Only CDR3 DNA remains: 42 bases, in frame from the first base. CDR1 and CDR2, per the germline V gene (reference sequence), are LNHDA and SQIVND. The CDR3 regions of human TCRbeta chains were analyzed by immunosequencing. The study's processing was this. Repertoire TCRs were checked for matches against a reference library of SARS-CoV-2-specific TCRs that had been generated using the MIRA antigen-specificity platform. Breadth was defined as the fraction of unique TCRs that were SARS-CoV-2-associated. Depth was defined as the fraction of total T cells that were SARS-CoV-2-associated. Using the MIRA data, every spike-specific TCR was mapped to the spike region that the TCR reacted to and assigned to either a CD4 or a CD8 class. Log10-transformed breadth and depth values were compared by one-way ANOVA with Sidak's multiple comparisons tests. TCRdb took over this immuneACCESS table, retaining in-frame rearrangements with V and J assigned. Such tables are incomplete; in checked studies, under half of the missing clones stem from an unresolved V gene, and the remainder is unexplained. V and J calls plus clone size are reproduced from that table; the DNA served to infer D and trimming. The sample contains about 160,000 clones, about 90% of them found a single time. In total, the top ten clones hold roughly 4.3% of the sample.

About this clone: The target of this receptor is not known. Base qualities are not provided; no much larger clone lies one nucleotide away.

Reading the label with the study, this specimen's time point is: baseline before first vaccination. The treatment or condition label corresponds to: meningococcal conjugate vaccine given as trial control. Vaccinee samples were obtained from the UK trials COV001 and COV002, which included a single-blind randomized controlled phase 2/3 trial of AZD1222 (ChAdOx1 nCoV-19) in healthy adults. For TCRbeta chain sequencing, PBMC samples from trial participants were taken at day 0 and at day 28 after the second dose. The chain is encoded by TRBV19 joined to TRBJ1-2; matching of 5 bases hints at TRBD1 as the D gene. Sequenced material: peripheral blood, taken on day 0 of MenACWY control vaccination. This receptor was taken from an adult in good health. The sequence in DNA is TGTGCCAGTAGTACCTTAGGACAAGCTAATGGCTACACCTTC. Its coded protein is CASSTLGQANGYTF.